The text below deals with one T cell receptor beta chain. The antigen is undetermined. This sample was taken from a study of cytomegalovirus exposure and HLA in healthy donors. The study, taken as a whole, reports: A later analysis linked some 18,000 TCR beta sequences to HLA alleles at 0.05 false discovery rate. As a later analysis revealed, the rate of TCR association differed by HLA locus, with DRB1 most and HLA-C fewest. V- and J-gene trimming in TCR beta was tied to a missense DCLRE1C variant by an analysis performed later. Later on, analysis showed that most CMV-associated TCR beta chains appeared to be HLA-restricted.

The CDR3 runs 15 residues. V shed 4 bases and J 6 bases; nucleotides not matched to a gene: 12. The V gene's germline CDR1 is SGDLS and CDR2 YYNGEE. Amplification used 60 Vbeta primers and 13 Jbeta primers. Measured with immunoSEQ multiplex PCR; TCRdb has only the in-frame clones, and not every one. Among 80,000 to 95,000 clones listed, nearly 70% were seen once. The source material was PBMCs. The receptor's source is a woman in her 50s in good health and CMV-seropositive. The gene calls are TRBV9 and TRBJ1-2; 7 positions match TRBD1. CDR3 nucleotide sequence: TGTGCCAGCAGCACCACTTCCGGGACAGAGAATGGCTACACCTTC. Its protein product is CASSTTSGTENGYTF.